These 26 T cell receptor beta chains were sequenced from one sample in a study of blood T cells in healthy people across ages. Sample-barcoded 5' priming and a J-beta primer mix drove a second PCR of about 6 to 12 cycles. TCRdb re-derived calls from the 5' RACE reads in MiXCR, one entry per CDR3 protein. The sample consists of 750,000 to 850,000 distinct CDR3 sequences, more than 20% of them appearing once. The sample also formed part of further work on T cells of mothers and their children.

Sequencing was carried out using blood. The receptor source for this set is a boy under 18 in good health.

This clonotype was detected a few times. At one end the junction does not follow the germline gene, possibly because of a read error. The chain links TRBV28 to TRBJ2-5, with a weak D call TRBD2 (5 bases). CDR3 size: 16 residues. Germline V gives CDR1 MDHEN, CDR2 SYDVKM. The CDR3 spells CASRTRMERMYNEQSF. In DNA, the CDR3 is TGTGCCAGCAGGACGCGAATGGAGCGGATGTACAATGAGCAGTCCTTC.

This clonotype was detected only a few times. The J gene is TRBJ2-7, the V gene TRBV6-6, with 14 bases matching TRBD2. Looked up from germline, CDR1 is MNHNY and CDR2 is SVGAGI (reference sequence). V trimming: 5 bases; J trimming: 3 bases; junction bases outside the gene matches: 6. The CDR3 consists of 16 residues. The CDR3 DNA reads TGTGCCAGCAGTCCCCCGGGACTAGCGGGGGACTACGAGCAGTACTTC. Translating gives CASSPPGLAGDYEQYF.

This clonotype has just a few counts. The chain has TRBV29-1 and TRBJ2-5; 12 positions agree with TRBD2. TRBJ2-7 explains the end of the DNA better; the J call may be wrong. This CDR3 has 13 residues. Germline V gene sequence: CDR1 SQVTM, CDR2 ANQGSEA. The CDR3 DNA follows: TGCAGCGTAGAAAGACTAGCGGGAGACGAGCAGTACTTC. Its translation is CSVERLAGDEQYF.

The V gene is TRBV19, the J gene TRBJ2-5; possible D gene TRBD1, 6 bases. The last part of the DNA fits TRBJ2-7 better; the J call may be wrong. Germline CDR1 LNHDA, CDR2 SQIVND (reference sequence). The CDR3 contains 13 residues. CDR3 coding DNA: TGTGCCAGTAGTGTTGGGACAACCTACGAGCAGTACTTC. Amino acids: CASSVGTTYEQYF.

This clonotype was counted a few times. The CDR3 DNA is TGTGCCAGCAGCCCCACTCTAGGTGGAAACATTCAGTACTTC. As protein: CASSPTLGGNIQYF. The V gene is TRBV3-1, the J gene TRBJ2-4; D not resolved. This CDR3 comprises 14 residues. V dropped 4 bases and J dropped 6 bases, with 13 bases sitting between them. Germline CDR1 is LGHDT and CDR2 is YNNKEL (reference sequence).

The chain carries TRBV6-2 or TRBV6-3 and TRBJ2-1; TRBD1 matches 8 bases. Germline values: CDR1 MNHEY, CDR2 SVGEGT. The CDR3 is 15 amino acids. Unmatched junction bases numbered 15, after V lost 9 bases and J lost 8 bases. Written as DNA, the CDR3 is TGTGCCAGTCGGGACAGGCCTTTCGCGGTCGATGAGCAGTTCTTC. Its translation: CASRDRPFAVDEQFF.

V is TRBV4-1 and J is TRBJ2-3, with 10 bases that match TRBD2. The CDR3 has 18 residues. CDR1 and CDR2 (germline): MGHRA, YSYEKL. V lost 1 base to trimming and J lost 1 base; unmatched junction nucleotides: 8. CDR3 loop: CASSQAPLGLAGTDTQYF. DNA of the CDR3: TGCGCCAGCAGCCAAGCACCACTAGGACTAGCGGGCACAGATACGCAGTATTTT.

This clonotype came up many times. The CDR3 DNA follows: TGTGCCAGCAGCCTCTGGGGACAGGGGAATTACGAGCAGTACTTC. Its translation: CASSLWGQGNYEQYF. The chain couples TRBV7-3 to TRBJ2-7, with 10 bases identical to TRBD1. The CDR3 covers 15 residues. Germline values: CDR1 SGHTA, CDR2 FQGTGA. The V and J ends lost 5 bases and 4 bases, in that order; junction bases with no gene match: 8.

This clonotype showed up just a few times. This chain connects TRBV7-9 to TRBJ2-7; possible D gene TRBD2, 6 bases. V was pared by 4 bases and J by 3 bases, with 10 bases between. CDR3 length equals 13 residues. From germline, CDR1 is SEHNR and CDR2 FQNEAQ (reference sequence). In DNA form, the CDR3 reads TGTGCCAGCAGCTGGGGGGAAGACTACGAGCAGTACTTC. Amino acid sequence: CASSWGEDYEQYF.

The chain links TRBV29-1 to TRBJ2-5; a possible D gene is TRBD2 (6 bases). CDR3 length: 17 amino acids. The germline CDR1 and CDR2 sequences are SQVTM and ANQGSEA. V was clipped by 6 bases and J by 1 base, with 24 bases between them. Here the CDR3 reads CSVLFLFFGGTQETQYF. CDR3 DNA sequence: TGCAGCGTCCTGTTCTTATTCTTTGGAGGGACCCAAGAGACCCAGTACTTC.

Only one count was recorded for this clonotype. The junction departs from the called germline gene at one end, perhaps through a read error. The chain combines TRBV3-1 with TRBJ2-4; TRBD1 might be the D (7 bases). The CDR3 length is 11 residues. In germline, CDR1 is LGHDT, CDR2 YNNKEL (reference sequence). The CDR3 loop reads CASSQEGQLDF. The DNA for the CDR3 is TGTGCCAGCAGCCAGGAGGGACAGCTTGACTTC.

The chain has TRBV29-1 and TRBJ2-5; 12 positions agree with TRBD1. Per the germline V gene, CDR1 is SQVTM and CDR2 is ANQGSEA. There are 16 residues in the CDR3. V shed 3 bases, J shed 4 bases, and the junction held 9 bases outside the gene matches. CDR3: CSVDGARDRGLETQYF. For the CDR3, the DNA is TGCAGCGTTGATGGCGCCCGGGACAGGGGGCTAGAGACCCAGTACTTC.

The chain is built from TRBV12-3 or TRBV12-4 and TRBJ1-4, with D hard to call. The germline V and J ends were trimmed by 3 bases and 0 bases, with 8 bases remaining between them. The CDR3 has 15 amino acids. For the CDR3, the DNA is TGTGCCAGCAGTTTGGCGTCCACAACTAATGAAAAACTGTTTTTT. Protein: CASSLASTTNEKLFF.

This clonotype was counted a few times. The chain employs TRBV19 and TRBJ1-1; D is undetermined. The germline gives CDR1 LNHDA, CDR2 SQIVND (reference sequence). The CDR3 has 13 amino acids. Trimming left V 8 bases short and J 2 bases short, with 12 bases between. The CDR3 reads CASGLNLNTEAFF. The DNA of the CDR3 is TGTGCCAGTGGCTTGAATCTTAACACTGAAGCTTTCTTT.

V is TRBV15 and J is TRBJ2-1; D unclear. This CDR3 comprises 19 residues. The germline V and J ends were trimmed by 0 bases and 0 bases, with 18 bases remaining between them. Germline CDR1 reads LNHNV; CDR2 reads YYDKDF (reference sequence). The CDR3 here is CATSRESPQSLSSYNEQFF. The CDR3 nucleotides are TGTGCCACCAGCAGAGAGTCTCCACAATCGTTGAGCTCCTACAATGAGCAGTTCTTC.

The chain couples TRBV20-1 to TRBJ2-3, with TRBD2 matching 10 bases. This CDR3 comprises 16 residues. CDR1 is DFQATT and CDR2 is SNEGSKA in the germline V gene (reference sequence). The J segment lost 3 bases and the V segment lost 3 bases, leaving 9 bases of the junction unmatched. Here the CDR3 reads CSASGSSSGRTDTQYF. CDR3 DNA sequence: TGCAGTGCTAGTGGATCTTCTAGCGGGAGAACAGATACGCAGTATTTT.

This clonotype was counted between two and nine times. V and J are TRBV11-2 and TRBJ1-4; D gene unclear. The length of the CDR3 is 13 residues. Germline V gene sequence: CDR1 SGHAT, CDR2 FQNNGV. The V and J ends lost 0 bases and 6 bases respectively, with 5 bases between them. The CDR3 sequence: CASSLDQDEKLFF. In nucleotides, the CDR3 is TGTGCCAGCAGCTTAGACCAGGATGAAAAACTGTTTTTT.

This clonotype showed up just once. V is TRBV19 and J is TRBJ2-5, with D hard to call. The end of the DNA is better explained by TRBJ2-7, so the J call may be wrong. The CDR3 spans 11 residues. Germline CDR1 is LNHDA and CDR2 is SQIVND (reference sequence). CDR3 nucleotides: TGTGCCAGTAGTATCTGGGACGAGCAGTACTTC. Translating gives CASSIWDEQYF.

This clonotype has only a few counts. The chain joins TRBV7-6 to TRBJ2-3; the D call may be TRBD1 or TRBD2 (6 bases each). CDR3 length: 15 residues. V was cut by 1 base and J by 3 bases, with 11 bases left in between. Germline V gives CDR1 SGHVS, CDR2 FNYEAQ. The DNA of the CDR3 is TGTGCCAGCAGCTTAGAGGGGGGAACGACAGATACGCAGTATTTT. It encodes CASSLEGGTTDTQYF.

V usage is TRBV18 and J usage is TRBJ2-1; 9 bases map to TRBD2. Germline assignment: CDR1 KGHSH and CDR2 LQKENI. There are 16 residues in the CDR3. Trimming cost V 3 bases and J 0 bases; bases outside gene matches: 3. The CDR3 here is CASSPVSGSSYNEQFF. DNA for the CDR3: TGTGCCAGCTCACCTGTTAGCGGGAGCTCCTACAATGAGCAGTTCTTC.

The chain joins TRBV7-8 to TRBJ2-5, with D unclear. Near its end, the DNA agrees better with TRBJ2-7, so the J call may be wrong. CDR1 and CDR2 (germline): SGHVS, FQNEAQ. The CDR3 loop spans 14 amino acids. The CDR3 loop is CASSRFEGSYEQYF. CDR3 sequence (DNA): TGTGCCAGCAGCCGATTCGAAGGGTCCTACGAGCAGTACTTC.

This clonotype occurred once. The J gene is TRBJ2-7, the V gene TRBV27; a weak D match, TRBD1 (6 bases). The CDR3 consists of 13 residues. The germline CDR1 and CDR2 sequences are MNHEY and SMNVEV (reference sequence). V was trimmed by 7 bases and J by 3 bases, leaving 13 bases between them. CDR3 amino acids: CASTVSRGYEQYF. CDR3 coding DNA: TGTGCCAGCACAGTTAGCAGGGGCTACGAGCAGTACTTC.

The chain's CDR3 is CAVTGDVTDTQYF. DNA for the CDR3: TGTGCCGTGACAGGGGACGTAACAGATACGCAGTATTTT. The chain couples TRBV10-3 to TRBJ2-3; TRBD1 matches at 8 bases. CDR3 size: 13 residues. Germline CDR1 reads ENHRY; CDR2 reads SYGVKD. V lost 11 bases to trimming and J lost 3 bases; unmatched junction nucleotides: 7.

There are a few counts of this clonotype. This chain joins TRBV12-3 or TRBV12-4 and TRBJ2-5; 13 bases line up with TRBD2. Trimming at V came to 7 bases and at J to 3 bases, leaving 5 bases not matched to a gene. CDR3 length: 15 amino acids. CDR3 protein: CASTRTSGSKETQYF. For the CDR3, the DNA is TGTGCCAGCACTCGGACTAGCGGGAGTAAAGAGACCCAGTACTTC.

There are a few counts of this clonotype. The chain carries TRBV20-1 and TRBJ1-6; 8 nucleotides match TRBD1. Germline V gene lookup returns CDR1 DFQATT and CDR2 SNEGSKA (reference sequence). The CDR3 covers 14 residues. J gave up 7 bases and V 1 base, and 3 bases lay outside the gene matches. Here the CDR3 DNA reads TGCAGTGCTAGAGGGGACAGGAAAAATTCACCCCTCCACTTT. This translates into CSARGDRKNSPLHF.

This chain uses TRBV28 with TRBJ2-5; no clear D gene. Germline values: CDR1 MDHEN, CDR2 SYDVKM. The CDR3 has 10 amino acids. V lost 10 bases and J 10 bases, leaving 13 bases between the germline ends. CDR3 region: CATRGEDQYF. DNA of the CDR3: TGTGCCACCCGTGGGGAAGACCAGTACTTC.